Listed below are T cell receptor beta chains from one sample, sequenced in a study of CXCR3-negative and CXCR3-positive naive CD8 T cells. Reprocessing the 5' RACE reads, TCRdb reports a single entry for every CDR3 protein and omits DNA. The table gives approximately 90,000 distinct CDR3 sequences; the top ten clones make up less than 0.6% of it. The source material was naive CXCR3+ CD8+ T cells from blood. These receptors were taken from a human donor in good health. Some clones in this sample may be carry-over from other donors' samples. Both conserved end residues are part of each CDR3.

J gene | V gene | CDR3 protein
TRBJ1-5 | TRBV28 | CASSQGALPQHF
TRBJ2-5 | TRBV28 | CASSPIDRAETQYF
TRBJ2-5 | TRBV29-1 | CSLEVGGWETQYF
TRBJ2-7 | TRBV28 | CASSLSGQGSYEQYF
TRBJ1-5 | TRBV12-3/TRBV12-4 | CASSPWESGQPQHF
TRBJ2-7 | TRBV28 | CATTGGRGYEQYF
TRBJ2-7 | TRBV11-2 | CASSFGTDSYEQYF
TRBJ2-1 | TRBV28 | CASSSTPYSGQGVRNEQFF
TRBJ2-3 | TRBV7-9 | CASSSWGGKADTQYF
TRBJ2-1 | TRBV6-5 | CASTQDRGNEQFF
TRBJ2-1 | TRBV18 | CASLGGGYNEQFF
TRBJ2-5 | TRBV7-9 | CASSFQGQETQYF
TRBJ1-2 | TRBV9 | CASSVGGTGGDGYTF
TRBJ2-3 | TRBV5-1 | CASSWGTGQLTDTQYF
TRBJ2-2 | TRBV27 | CASSFGGAGELFF
TRBJ1-1 | TRBV29-1 | CSARTGNTEAFF
TRBJ2-7 | TRBV7-3 | CASSPSSGTSLHEQYF
TRBJ2-7 | TRBV29-1 | CSVEGAGETYEQYF
TRBJ2-7 | TRBV20-1 | CSAPGTSAIYEQYF
TRBJ2-3 | TRBV5-1 | CASSFDSDTQYF
TRBJ2-1 | TRBV28 | CASSLRQEINNEQFF
TRBJ1-1 | TRBV20-1 | CSARPQTVRSTEAFF